This T cell receptor (beta chain) was recorded in a study of blood T cell repertoires in COVID-19. Across the study: COVID-19 samples, acute and convalescent, were from the United States, Italy and Spain. The analysed material was cDNA or gDNA that came from T cells, B-cell-depleted T cells, or PBMCs.

V was clipped by 3 bases and J by 0 bases; unmatched bases: 8. CDR3 length equals 18 residues. Germline values: CDR1 KGHDR, CDR2 SFDVKD. Original handling: The assay estimated nucleated cells by amplifying reference gene primers. The repertoire was sequenced with immunoSEQ multiplex PCR; TCRdb's copy has only in-frame clones and lacks some. From that table come the V and J calls and clone size; the DNA was used to work out D and trimming. The sample lists about 33,000 clones; approximately 95% were seen once. The sequence was collected from a male donor with active COVID-19. The sample taken for sequencing was peripheral blood. The rearrangement links TRBV24-1 to TRBJ1-5; 9 bases agree with TRBD1. CDR3 region: CATSDPRTGDYSNQPQHF. CDR3 nucleotide sequence: TGTGCCACCAGTGATCCCCGGACAGGGGATTATAGCAATCAGCCCCAGCATTTT.